This T cell receptor beta chain was captured in a study of blood T cell repertoires in COVID-19. Recovery among Cohort 3 donors was established by two negative PCRs, clearance, or symptom resolution. The table came from immunoSEQ multiplex PCR; TCRdb's copy has only in-frame clones and leaves some out. This table holds just over 300,000 clones, approximately 90% found once. From germline, CDR1 is SEHNR and CDR2 FQNEAQ (reference sequence). V gave up 9 bases and J gave up 1 base, with 15 bases separating them. This CDR3 region has 14 residues. The receptor comes from a woman aged 18-30 years who had recovered from COVID-19. The chain joins TRBV7-9 to TRBJ1-1, with a possible D match to TRBD1 (5 bases). Sequenced: PBMCs or T cells enriched from blood (not recorded which). In DNA, the CDR3 is TGTGCCAGTAGAACAGCCGGGGGGAACACTGAAGCTTTCTTT. It translates to CASRTAGGNTEAFF.